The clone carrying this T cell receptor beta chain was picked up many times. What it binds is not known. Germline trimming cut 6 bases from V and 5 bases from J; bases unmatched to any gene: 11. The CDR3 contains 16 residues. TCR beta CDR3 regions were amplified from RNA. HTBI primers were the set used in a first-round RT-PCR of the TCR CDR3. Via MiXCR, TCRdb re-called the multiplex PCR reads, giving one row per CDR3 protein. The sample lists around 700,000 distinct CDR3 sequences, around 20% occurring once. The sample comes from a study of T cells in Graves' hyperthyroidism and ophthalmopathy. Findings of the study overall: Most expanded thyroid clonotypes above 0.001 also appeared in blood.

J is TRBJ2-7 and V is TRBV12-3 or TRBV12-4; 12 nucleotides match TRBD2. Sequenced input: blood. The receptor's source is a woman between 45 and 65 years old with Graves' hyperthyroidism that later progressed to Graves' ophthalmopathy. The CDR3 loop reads CASRATSGGPQHEQYF. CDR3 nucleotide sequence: TGTGCCAGCAGAGCTACTAGCGGGGGGCCCCAACACGAGCAGTACTTC.